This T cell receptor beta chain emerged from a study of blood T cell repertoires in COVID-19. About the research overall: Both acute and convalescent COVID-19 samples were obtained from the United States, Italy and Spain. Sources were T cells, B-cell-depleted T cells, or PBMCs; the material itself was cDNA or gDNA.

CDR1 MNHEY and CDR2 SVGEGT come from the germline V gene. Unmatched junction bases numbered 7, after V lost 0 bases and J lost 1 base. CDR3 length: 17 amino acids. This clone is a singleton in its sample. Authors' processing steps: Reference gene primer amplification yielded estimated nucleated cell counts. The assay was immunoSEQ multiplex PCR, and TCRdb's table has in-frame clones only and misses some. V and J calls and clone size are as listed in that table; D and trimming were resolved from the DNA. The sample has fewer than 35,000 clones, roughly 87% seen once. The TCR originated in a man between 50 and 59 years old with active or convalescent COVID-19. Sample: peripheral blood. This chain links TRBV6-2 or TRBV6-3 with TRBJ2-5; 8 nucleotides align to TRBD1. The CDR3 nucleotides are TGTGCCAGCAGTTACTCGCTAGGACAGGGAGGCCAAGAGACCCAGTACTTC. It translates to CASSYSLGQGGQETQYF.